These 31 T cell receptor beta chains share one sample of origin, sequenced in a study of regulatory T cells in long-lasting Graves disease. Time point defined: newly diagnosed GD, antithyroid drugs for less than 3 months. PBMC RNA served as the TCR library source. To make TCR beta libraries, researchers used iRepertoire HTBI primers and Arm-PCR of CDR3 regions. TCRdb re-derived calls from the multiplex PCR reads in MiXCR, one entry per CDR3 protein. The sample records around 400,000 distinct CDR3 sequences, roughly 15% being singletons. The material was peripheral blood mononuclear cells (PBMCs), obtained at new diagnosis, from a patient treated with antithyroid drugs. All receptors derive from a female donor with Graves disease.

This clonotype was counted at least ten times. The chain is built from TRBV27 and TRBJ2-1, with no clear D. This CDR3 spans 12 amino acids. CDR1 and CDR2 from the germline V gene are MNHEY and SMNVEV (reference sequence). V was shortened by 4 bases and J by 2 bases, with 3 bases between the two germline ends. The DNA of the CDR3 is TGTGCCAGCAGTTCCGCCTACAATGAGCAGTTCTTC. The encoded protein is CASSSAYNEQFF.

The V and J genes are TRBV19 and TRBJ1-2, with D hard to call. The CDR3 spans 13 residues. Per germline, CDR1 LNHDA and CDR2 SQIVND (reference sequence). V shed 1 base and J shed 8 bases, with 11 bases lying between them. In nucleotides, the CDR3 is TGTGCCAGTAGTATAGGGGGAGTGAACGGCTACACCTTC. It is translated as CASSIGGVNGYTF.

The chain links TRBV30 to TRBJ2-7; weak D call: TRBD2 (5 bases). The germline gives CDR1 GTSNPN, CDR2 SVGIG (reference sequence). The CDR3 is 12 amino acids. V lost 2 bases and J lost 11, with 16 bases in between. The CDR3 loop is CAWSSLDGKEYF. CDR3 DNA sequence: TGTGCCTGGAGTTCCCTCGACGGGAAGGAGTACTTC.

Ten or more counts support this clonotype. The gene calls are TRBV12-3 or TRBV12-4 and TRBJ2-3; D could derive from TRBD1 or TRBD2 (6 bases each). The CDR3 runs 19 residues. Trimming cost V 2 bases and J 4 bases, with 25 bases left between them. CDR3 DNA: TGTGCCAGCAGTTTAAGAGGGGGGACGGGAAGCTCCAGGTCAGATACGCAGTATTTT. Translated: CASSLRGGTGSSRSDTQYF.

This clonotype was detected many times. CDR3 nucleotides: TGCAGTGCTAGTGGGGGGGATAGCAATCAGCCCCAGCATTTT. Its protein is CSASGGDSNQPQHF. The V gene is TRBV20-1, the J gene TRBJ1-5, with D possibly matching TRBD1 (5 bases). This CDR3 spans 14 amino acids. Per germline, CDR1 DFQATT and CDR2 SNEGSKA (reference sequence). The germline V and J ends were trimmed by 3 bases and 0 bases, with 9 bases remaining between them.

At least ten counts were recorded for this clonotype. This chain uses TRBV20-1 with TRBJ1-2; the D is unclear. Germline V CDR1 and CDR2: DFQATT, SNEGSKA (reference sequence). This CDR3 has 13 amino acids. V was cut by 1 base and J by 8 bases, with 14 bases left in between. CDR3 in amino acids: CSARAGGDWGYTF. In DNA form, the CDR3 reads TGCAGTGCTAGAGCGGGAGGAGATTGGGGCTACACCTTC.

This chain joins TRBV6-1 and TRBJ2-7, with TRBD1 identical over 12 bases. CDR1 MNHNS and CDR2 SASEGT come from the germline V gene. This CDR3 is 16 amino acids long. The V gene end was trimmed by 7 bases and the J gene end by 6 bases; junction bases not matched to a gene: 13. The CDR3 sequence is CASTRRGTGGEGEQYF. CDR3 sequence (DNA): TGTGCCAGCACACGAAGGGGGACAGGGGGCGAAGGCGAGCAGTACTTC.

The chain uses TRBV4-1 and TRBJ2-5; D possibly uses TRBD1 or TRBD2 (5 bases each). Per the germline V gene, CDR1 is MGHRA and CDR2 is YSYEKL. The CDR3 runs 14 residues. V was pared by 4 bases and J by 7 bases, with 16 bases between. The CDR3 reads CASSRLGTQGTQYF. CDR3 in DNA: TGCGCCAGCAGCCGGCTGGGGACCCAGGGGACCCAGTACTTC.

Many counts were recorded for this clonotype. This rearrangement joins TRBV6-2 or TRBV6-3 to TRBJ2-7; D is possibly TRBD1 (5 bases). The CDR3 totals 14 residues. The germline CDR1 and CDR2 sequences are MNHEY and SVGEGT. Trimming cost V 6 bases and J 1 base, with 13 bases left between them. The CDR3 coding sequence is TGTGCCAGCAGCCTTACAAGGGGATCCTACGAGCAGTACTTC. It yields the protein CASSLTRGSYEQYF.

This sequence joins TRBV12-3 or TRBV12-4 and TRBJ1-5; D gene unclear. Trimming pared 6 bases from V and 4 bases from J, leaving 7 bases between. The CDR3 is 12 amino acids. CDR3 bases: TGTGCCAGCAGGTTCAGGAATCAGCCCCAGCATTTT. Protein product: CASRFRNQPQHF.

The chain carries TRBV7-9 and TRBJ2-7; 9 nucleotides match TRBD1. There are 14 residues in the CDR3. The V segment lost 5 bases and the J segment 3 bases; nucleotides outside the gene matches: 5. CDR1 is SEHNR, CDR2 FQNEAQ, per germline (reference sequence). CDR3 protein: CASSHVDRGYEQYF. The DNA of the CDR3 is TGTGCCAGCAGCCACGTGGACAGGGGCTACGAGCAGTACTTC.

This clonotype was seen many times. This chain joins TRBV30 and TRBJ1-5, with D perhaps TRBD1 (5 bases). CDR1 GTSNPN and CDR2 SVGIG come from the germline V gene (reference sequence). The CDR3 contains 15 residues. V was shortened by 3 bases and J by 2 bases, with 14 bases between the two germline ends. CDR3 sequence: CAWRKDGAGNQPQHF. CDR3 in DNA: TGTGCCTGGAGAAAGGACGGGGCGGGCAATCAGCCCCAGCATTTT. Full variable domain (remainder filled in from reference TRBV30 and TRBJ1-5): SQTIHQWPATLVQPVGSPLSLECTVEGTSNPNLYWYRQAAGRGLQLLFYSVGIGQISSEVPQNLSASRPQDRQFILSSKKLLLSDSGFYLCAWRKDGAGNQPQHFGDGTRLSIL.

This clonotype has a handful of counts. The J gene is TRBJ2-6, the V gene TRBV9; D is possibly TRBD1 (5 bases). Germline CDR1 SGDLS, CDR2 YYNGEE. Trimming stripped 0 bases from V and 2 bases from J, with 9 bases between. This CDR3 region has 16 residues. The CDR3 loop is CASSVVVGPGANVLTF. As DNA, the CDR3 is TGTGCCAGCAGCGTAGTAGTGGGGCCTGGGGCCAACGTCCTGACTTTC.

The sample holds a few counts of this clonotype. The chain combines TRBV7-3 with TRBJ2-1; D gene ambiguous. This CDR3 comprises 15 residues. The V gene lost 6 bases and the J gene lost 6 bases, with 18 bases spanning the gap. Per germline, CDR1 SGHTA and CDR2 FQGTGA. As DNA, the CDR3 is TGTGCCAGCAGTCCAACCCCCAGCGCCGTCAATGAGCAGTTCTTC. Translating gives CASSPTPSAVNEQFF.

The sample holds many counts of this clonotype. The chain links TRBV12-3 or TRBV12-4 to TRBJ1-1; tentative D call: TRBD1 (5 bases). The CDR3 totals 15 residues. Deletions cut 7 bases from V and 1 base from J, with 16 bases between. The CDR3 sequence: CASTSRGDKNTEAFF. CDR3 nucleotides: TGTGCCAGCACCTCCCGAGGGGATAAGAACACTGAAGCTTTCTTT.

Only a few counts were recorded for this clonotype. The genes are TRBV4-1 and TRBJ2-5, with 8 nucleotides matching TRBD2. The CDR3 extends over 15 amino acids. Trimming removed 5 bases from V and 4 bases from J; junction bases left unmatched: 9. The germline gives CDR1 MGHRA, CDR2 YSYEKL. This CDR3 is CASSFTRGGRETQYF. The CDR3 DNA sequence: TGCGCCAGCAGCTTCACACGGGGGGGCCGAGAGACCCAGTACTTC.

This clonotype was found a few times. The chain employs TRBV6-2 or TRBV6-3 and TRBJ2-3; possibly TRBD2 for D (6 bases). The V and J ends lost 8 bases and 2 bases respectively, with 14 bases between them. There are 14 residues in the CDR3. The V gene's germline CDR1 is MNHEY and CDR2 SVGEGT. DNA of the CDR3: TGTGCCAGCGGCCCCAGCGGGCCCACAGATACGCAGTATTTT. Its translation: CASGPSGPTDTQYF.

This clonotype was recorded at least ten times. The V call is TRBV29-1, the J call TRBJ2-7, with TRBD1 identical over 7 bases. The CDR3 is 15 residues long. V shed 2 bases and J 1 base; nucleotides not matched to a gene: 8. Germline V gives CDR1 SQVTM, CDR2 ANQGSEA. The chain's CDR3 is CSVEFHMGQSYEQYF. In DNA, the CDR3 is TGCAGCGTTGAATTCCATATGGGACAGTCCTACGAGCAGTACTTC.

This clonotype has only a few counts. A much larger clone sits a single nucleotide away, making a read error possible. V usage is TRBV25-1 and J usage is TRBJ1-1; 7 bases are a match to TRBD1. Germline trimming cut 5 bases from V and 4 bases from J; bases unmatched to any gene: 4. Germline CDR1 and CDR2: MGHDK and SYGVNS. The CDR3 runs 13 residues. CDR3 amino acids: CASSFPGGTEAFF. The CDR3 nucleotides read TGTGCCAGCAGTTTTCCAGGGGGCACTGAAGCTTTCTTT. The full variable domain, in which reference TRBV25-1 and TRBJ1-1 provide the parts outside the CDR3, is EADIYQTPRYLVIGTGKKITLECSQTMGHDKMYWYQQDPGMELHLIHYSYGVNSTEKGDLSSESTVSRIRTEHFPLTLESARPSHTSQYLCASSFPGGTEAFFGQGTRLTVV.

This clonotype was observed a few times. This chain links TRBV6-2 or TRBV6-3 with TRBJ1-1; D is ambiguous. There are 15 residues in the CDR3. The ends were cut back, 1 base at V and 1 base at J, with 10 bases in the middle. Per the germline V gene, CDR1 is MNHEY and CDR2 is SVGEGT. The CDR3 DNA is TGTGCCAGCAGTTACTTTGTTGGGGAGAACACTGAAGCTTTCTTT. Its translation: CASSYFVGENTEAFF.

This clonotype was seen more than once but under ten times. V gene TRBV4-1 combines with J gene TRBJ1-2; D unresolved. With 0 bases removed from V and 6 bases from J, the gap between germline ends came to 11 bases. CDR3 size: 14 residues. Germline assignment: CDR1 MGHRA and CDR2 YSYEKL. CDR3 loop: CASSQERKSDGYTF. CDR3 DNA: TGCGCCAGCAGCCAAGAAAGAAAATCTGATGGCTACACCTTC.

V is TRBV7-2 and J is TRBJ1-5; 7 nucleotides line up with TRBD1. V lost 1 base to trimming and J lost 5 bases; unmatched junction nucleotides: 8. CDR1 is SGHTA, CDR2 FQGNSA, per germline. The CDR3 sequence is 16 residues long. The CDR3 spells CASSLGAGQHYQPQHF. CDR3 bases: TGTGCCAGCAGCTTAGGGGCGGGACAGCACTATCAGCCCCAGCATTTT.

Points on this clonotype: This likely stems from a read error, as it lies one base from a far larger clone. This CDR3 fails to terminate in the conserved phenylalanine or tryptophan, so it likely reflects a read error. The chain couples TRBV20-1 to TRBJ2-5, with a possible D match to TRBD1 (5 bases). TRBJ2-1 matches the DNA end more closely, so the J call is doubtful. The CDR3 has 14 amino acids. Germline V gives CDR1 DFQATT, CDR2 SNEGSKA (reference sequence). This CDR3 is CSARRPGAPNEQFL. The CDR3, as DNA: TGCAGTGCTAGACGTCCTGGGGCCCCTAATGAGCAGTTCCTC.

In this sample, this clonotype turned up many times. This chain joins TRBV7-2 and TRBJ1-2, with 9 bases fitting TRBD1. The CDR3 spans 20 residues. V lost 6 bases to trimming and J lost 2 bases; unmatched junction nucleotides: 22. Germline loops: CDR1 SGHTA, CDR2 FQGNSA. The CDR3 DNA reads as TGTGCCAGCAGTTCAGGAATAACCGGGACAGGGCTTATGTTAAACTATGGCTACACCTTC. This encodes CASSSGITGTGLMLNYGYTF.

This clonotype was counted at least ten times. The chain recombines TRBV7-9 with TRBJ2-7; no clear D. V gave up 3 bases and J gave up 0 bases, with 9 bases separating them. There are 14 residues in the CDR3. The germline V gene has CDR1 SEHNR and CDR2 FQNEAQ (reference sequence). DNA of the CDR3: TGTGCCAGCAGCTTTAGTCCATACTCCTACGAGCAGTACTTC. As protein: CASSFSPYSYEQYF.

This clonotype was counted many times. The genes are TRBV30 and TRBJ2-7; tentative D call: TRBD1 (6 bases). In germline, CDR1 is GTSNPN, CDR2 SVGIG (reference sequence). Trimming took off 6 bases at V and 5 bases at J, with 20 bases between the two ends. CDR3 size: 14 residues. The DNA for the CDR3 is TGTGCCTGCCTCGATCAGGGGCGAGGAGACGAGCAGTACTTC. Its protein is CACLDQGRGDEQYF.

The V and J genes are TRBV9 and TRBJ1-4; weak D call: TRBD1 (6 bases). From germline, CDR1 is SGDLS and CDR2 YYNGEE. This CDR3 spans 16 amino acids. Trimming removed 3 bases at V and 7 bases at J, with 19 bases between. CDR3 amino acids: CASSGRTDGRVEKLFF. The CDR3 coding sequence is TGTGCCAGCAGCGGCAGGACAGACGGCAGAGTTGAAAAACTGTTTTTT. The full variable domain, with the rest looked up from reference TRBV9 and TRBJ1-4, is DSGVTQTPKHLITATGQRVTLRCSPRSGDLSVYWYQQSLDQGLQFLIQYYNGEERAKGNILERFSAQQFPDLHSELNLSSLELGDSALYFCASSGRTDGRVEKLFFGSGTQLSVL.

This clonotype has a handful of counts. The chain has TRBV6-1 and TRBJ1-2, with D possibly TRBD1 on 6 matching bases. The germline V gene encodes CDR1 MNHNS and CDR2 SASEGT. The length of the CDR3 is 14 residues. Trimming took 6 bases from V and 5 from J, leaving 16 bases between them. CDR3 in amino acids: CASRETTGPYGYTF. CDR3 sequence (DNA): TGTGCCAGCAGAGAGACGACAGGCCCTTATGGCTACACCTTC.

Worth noting for this clonotype: This likely came from a read error, as a far larger clone is one base away. The chain employs TRBV6-2 or TRBV6-3 and TRBJ1-5, with D perhaps matching TRBD1 (6 bases). This CDR3 comprises 15 residues. Germline V lookup: CDR1 MNHEY, CDR2 SVGEGT. CDR3: CASSYVQGKGQPQRF. The CDR3 DNA follows: TGTGCCAGCAGTTACGTACAGGGAAAGGGTCAGCCCCAGCGTTTT.

The table lists this clonotype with many counts. V is TRBV30 and J is TRBJ1-2, with TRBD1 identical over 8 bases. The ends lost 0 bases at V and 7 bases at J; junction bases unmatched: 4. CDR3 length: 13 amino acids. Germline V gene sequence: CDR1 GTSNPN, CDR2 SVGIG (reference sequence). The CDR3 protein is CAWSVQGGSGYTF. The CDR3 coding sequence is TGTGCCTGGAGTGTACAGGGGGGGTCTGGCTACACCTTC.

V usage is TRBV4-1 and J usage is TRBJ2-6; D is ambiguous. Trimming stripped 1 base from V and 0 bases from J, with 22 bases between. This CDR3 region has 21 residues. Germline V lookup: CDR1 MGHRA, CDR2 YSYEKL. The CDR3 is CASSQAFRPWLRDSGANVLTF. CDR3 coding DNA: TGCGCCAGCAGCCAAGCTTTTCGTCCCTGGTTAAGGGACTCTGGGGCCAACGTCCTGACTTTC.